Following are 2 T cell receptor beta chains from one sample sequenced in a study of Ad26.COV2.S vaccination and SARS-CoV-2 variants. Regarding treatment: roughly 18 received Ad26.COV2.S at low or high dose, single or two shots; 5 received placebo; per-sample allocation not given. The study sampled participants on day 63 after the first vaccine or placebo injection. Clones were read by immunoSEQ multiplex PCR, and TCRdb kept only the in-frame ones, dropping some. The sample holds about 680,000 clones, 89% seen once. The sample consisted of peripheral blood, taken in a trial of Ad26.COV2.S vaccine versus placebo. Every receptor here comes from a person between 18 and 65 years old who received the Ad26.COV2.S COVID-19 vaccine or a placebo.

The chain recombines TRBV24-1 with TRBJ2-5; TRBD1 agrees at 9 bases. The CDR3 covers 16 residues. Trimming removed 2 bases from V and 5 bases from J; junction bases left unmatched: 8. Looked up from germline, CDR1 is KGHDR and CDR2 is SFDVKD. The CDR3 nucleotides are TGTGCCACCAGTGATTCGGGGACAGGGAGTTTTGAGACCCAGTACTTC. It codes for CATSDSGTGSFETQYF.

The gene calls are TRBV1 and TRBJ1-1; the table gives TRBD1 as D, unverified against the DNA. TRBV1 is annotated as a pseudogene. This CDR3 is built from 18 residues. Here the CDR3 reads CTSSHPTGLKGANTEAFF. The CDR3 DNA follows: TGCACCAGCAGCCACCCGACAGGGTTGAAGGGAGCGAACACTGAAGCTTTCTTT.